Listed here are 23 T cell receptor beta chains from one sample, sequenced in a study of shared clonotypes between healthy human individuals. The naive CD8 fraction comprised CD45RO-negative cells positively selected for CCR7 and excluded terminally differentiated effector memory CD45RA+ cells. The table came from immunoSEQ multiplex PCR; TCRdb's copy has only in-frame clones and leaves some out. The sample holds about 590,000 clones, 95% to 96% seen once. Sequencing was done on a sample of naive CD8+ T cells sorted from blood. Receptors were obtained from a woman aged 30 to 39 in good health.

The count of this clone is one. V gene TRBV5-1 combines with J gene TRBJ1-1; 7 nucleotides align to TRBD1. The germline V gene has CDR1 SGHRS and CDR2 YFSETQ. V lost 6 bases and J lost 5; bases outside the gene matches: 7. The CDR3 sequence is 13 residues long. CDR3 in amino acids: CASTGQDQTEAFF. The CDR3 nucleotides read TGCGCCAGCACCGGACAGGATCAGACTGAAGCTTTCTTT.

The chain joins TRBV10-2 to TRBJ2-7; the D gene is possibly TRBD2 (5 bases). This CDR3 has 13 residues. Trimming pared 3 bases from V and 7 bases from J, leaving 13 bases between. CDR1 and CDR2 (germline): WSHSY, SAAADI. The CDR3: CASSEGLPGEQYF. CDR3 coding DNA: TGCGCCAGCAGTGAAGGGCTGCCGGGGGAGCAGTACTTC.

This chain links TRBV14 with TRBJ2-7; 9 positions match TRBD1. CDR1 SGHDN and CDR2 FVKESK come from the germline V gene. V lost 4 bases, J lost 3 bases, and 1 base stayed unmatched. The CDR3 length is 13 residues. The CDR3 DNA is TGTGCCAGCAGCCGGGGACAGGGCTACGAGCAGTACTTC. It translates to CASSRGQGYEQYF.

V gene TRBV28 combines with J gene TRBJ1-1; 10 bases map to TRBD1. CDR3 length: 15 amino acids. The germline CDR1 and CDR2 sequences are MDHEN and SYDVKM. Trimming at V came to 4 bases and at J to 5 bases, leaving 7 bases not matched to a gene. The CDR3 loop is CASSWTGTGVTEAFF. As DNA, the CDR3 is TGTGCCAGCAGTTGGACCGGGACAGGGGTTACTGAAGCTTTCTTT.

This chain connects TRBV7-8 to TRBJ1-1, with 8 bases fitting TRBD1. This CDR3 region has 15 residues. J lost 6 bases, V lost 0 bases, and 6 bases had no gene match. Germline CDR1 SGHVS, CDR2 FQNEAQ. The DNA for the CDR3 is TGTGCCAGCAGCTTAGCGGCAGGGGGCGTCGCTGAAGCTTTCTTT. It encodes CASSLAAGGVAEAFF.

The V call is TRBV28, the J call TRBJ1-2, with D maybe TRBD1 (6 bases). Germline CDR1 reads MDHEN; CDR2 reads SYDVKM. V lost 1 base to trimming and J lost 4 bases, with 10 bases between them. This CDR3 region has 14 residues. CDR3 region: CASSLLGGVYGYTF. CDR3 in DNA: TGTGCCAGCAGTTTATTGGGGGGCGTCTATGGCTACACCTTC.

This chain uses TRBV5-1 with TRBJ2-5; D gene unclear. Trimming cost V 5 bases and J 0 bases, with 14 bases left between them. CDR1 SGHRS and CDR2 YFSETQ come from the germline V gene. The CDR3 spans 15 residues. CDR3 region: CASRPNTEYQETQYF. In DNA, the CDR3 is TGCGCCAGCAGGCCAAATACAGAGTACCAAGAGACCCAGTACTTC.

This clone was counted once. The J gene is TRBJ1-1, the V gene TRBV27; 9 bases map to TRBD1. V shed 2 bases, J shed 1 base, and the junction held 2 bases outside the gene matches. The CDR3 sequence is 15 residues long. Looked up from germline, CDR1 is MNHEY and CDR2 is SMNVEV (reference sequence). The CDR3 nucleotides read TGTGCCAGCAGTTTACAGGGACAGGGGAACACTGAAGCTTTCTTT. Its protein is CASSLQGQGNTEAFF.

V usage is TRBV11-2 and J usage is TRBJ1-1, with D possibly being TRBD1 (5 bases). Germline V gene sequence: CDR1 SGHAT, CDR2 FQNNGV. Trimming removed 1 base from V and 2 bases from J, with 11 bases in between. CDR3 length: 15 residues. The CDR3 here is CASSLGMGPNTEAFF. The CDR3 coding sequence is TGTGCCAGCAGCTTAGGGATGGGGCCTAACACTGAAGCTTTCTTT. The full variable domain, completed using reference TRBV11-2 and TRBJ1-1, is EAGVAQSPRYKIIEKRQSVAFWCNPISGHATLYWYQQILGQGPKLLIQFQNNGVVDDSQLPKDRFSAERLKGVDSTLKIQPAKLEDSAVYLCASSLGMGPNTEAFFGQGTRLTVV.

A word on this clone: The same CDR3 arises from other DNA sequences in this sample as well. This sequence joins TRBV4-1 and TRBJ1-1; D ambiguous. Per the germline V gene, CDR1 is MGHRA and CDR2 is YSYEKL. The CDR3 is made up of 13 amino acids. With 0 bases removed from V and 6 bases from J, the gap between germline ends came to 8 bases. CDR3 coding DNA: TGCGCCAGCAGCCAAGACCTGGAGTCTGAAGCTTTCTTT. This codes for CASSQDLESEAFF.

The chain carries TRBV5-1 and TRBJ1-2, with TRBD1 identical over 8 bases. CDR1 is SGHRS and CDR2 is YFSETQ in the germline V gene. The CDR3 has 14 residues. V shed 4 bases and J 6 bases; nucleotides not matched to a gene: 8. CDR3 nucleotides: TGCGCCAGCAGCCATCGGACAGGGACTGATGGCTACACCTTC. The encoded protein is CASSHRTGTDGYTF.

The chain links TRBV18 to TRBJ2-5, with D possibly TRBD1 on 6 matching bases. CDR3 length equals 14 residues. Trimming took off 3 bases at V and 3 bases at J, with 11 bases between the two ends. Germline CDR1 KGHSH, CDR2 LQKENI. The CDR3 loop is CASSPRTEKETQYF. CDR3 coding DNA: TGTGCCAGCTCACCTCGGACAGAGAAAGAGACCCAGTACTTC.

The chain uses TRBV6-1 and TRBJ2-5, with D uncertain. V was trimmed by 3 bases and J by 5 bases, leaving 10 bases between them. The CDR3 has 13 amino acids. The V gene's germline CDR1 is MNHNS and CDR2 SASEGT. The chain's CDR3 is CASSDWGKETQYF. Here the CDR3 DNA reads TGTGCCAGCAGTGACTGGGGTAAGGAGACCCAGTACTTC.

This clone occurred once. CDR3 loop: CASSFSGLYEQYF. For the CDR3, the DNA is TGTGCCAGCAGTTTTTCGGGTCTATACGAGCAGTACTTC. This chain uses TRBV27 with TRBJ2-7; D not certain. Germline values: CDR1 MNHEY, CDR2 SMNVEV (reference sequence). CDR3 size: 13 residues. V was clipped by 3 bases and J by 4 bases, with 10 bases between them.

V gene TRBV5-4 combines with J gene TRBJ2-1; perhaps TRBD2 as D (5 bases). The CDR3 spans 16 residues. Per the germline V gene, CDR1 is SGHNT and CDR2 is YYREEE (reference sequence). The ends were cut back, 0 bases at V and 3 bases at J, with 13 bases in the middle. The CDR3 coding sequence is TGTGCCAGCAGCTTGGCCGATGGGGAGTACTACAATGAGCAGTTCTTC. Translated, it gives CASSLADGEYYNEQFF.

This chain joins TRBV28 and TRBJ2-7, with no clear D. The CDR3 totals 13 residues. The germline gives CDR1 MDHEN, CDR2 SYDVKM. The V end was cut by 2 bases, the J end by 3 bases, with 8 bases between. CDR3 amino acids: CASSLGKFYEQYF. The CDR3 DNA sequence: TGTGCCAGCAGTTTAGGCAAGTTCTACGAGCAGTACTTC.

The chain combines TRBV11-2 with TRBJ1-3, with 7 bases that match TRBD1. Germline values: CDR1 SGHAT, CDR2 FQNNGV. The CDR3 covers 17 residues. With 0 bases clipped from V and 0 bases from J, the junction kept 5 bases outside the gene matches. CDR3 bases: TGTGCCAGCAGCTTAGAAGGGACAGTCTACTCTGGAAACACCATATATTTT. Amino acids: CASSLEGTVYSGNTIYF.

This chain connects TRBV2 to TRBJ1-2; no definite D call. The germline CDR1 and CDR2 sequences are SNHLY and FYNNEI. This CDR3 is built from 11 residues. Trimming stripped 7 bases from V and 7 bases from J, with 10 bases between. The CDR3 nucleotides are TGTGCCAGCATGGGGATTTCTGGCTACACCTTC. Amino acids: CASMGISGYTF.

J is TRBJ1-5 and V is TRBV19; no reliable D call. The V gene lost 2 bases and the J gene lost 2 bases, with 10 bases spanning the gap. The CDR3 is 15 amino acids. Germline CDR1 and CDR2: LNHDA and SQIVND (reference sequence). Written as DNA, the CDR3 is TGTGCCAGTAGTATACTCCCTTTGCGCAATCAGCCCCAGCATTTT. It is translated as CASSILPLRNQPQHF.

This clone was counted once. The V and J genes are TRBV6-5 and TRBJ2-3; 7 bases are a match to TRBD2. Germline CDR1 and CDR2: MNHEY and SVGAGI. This CDR3 is 16 amino acids long. The trim removed 2 bases at V and 2 bases at J, leaving 7 bases unmatched. The CDR3 bases are TGTGCCAGCAGTTACATAGTAGCGGGCCCCACAGATACGCAGTATTTT. Its translation: CASSYIVAGPTDTQYF.

This chain connects TRBV28 to TRBJ2-7, with 11 nucleotides matching TRBD1. Germline CDR1 and CDR2: MDHEN and SYDVKM. V shed 0 bases, J shed 4 bases, and the junction held 2 bases outside the gene matches. This CDR3 has 15 residues. For the CDR3, the DNA is TGTGCCAGCAGTTTATGGGACAGGGGGCCTTACGAGCAGTACTTC. It encodes CASSLWDRGPYEQYF.

This clone was counted a few times. The chain has TRBV2 and TRBJ1-2, with TRBD1 matching 7 bases. V trimming: 5 bases; J trimming: 4 bases; junction bases outside the gene matches: 7. CDR3 length equals 14 residues. Germline V CDR1 and CDR2: SNHLY, FYNNEI. DNA of the CDR3: TGTGCCAGCAGTTCTACGACAGGGTTCTATGGCTACACCTTC. Translation: CASSSTTGFYGYTF.

The J gene is TRBJ1-6, the V gene TRBV5-1; D is uncertain. V lost 0 bases, J lost 3 bases, and 10 bases lay in between. The CDR3 is 16 residues long. The germline gives CDR1 SGHRS, CDR2 YFSETQ. The CDR3 DNA reads TGCGCCAGCAGCTTGGACAGATTAATCTATAATTCACCCCTCCACTTT. It specifies CASSLDRLIYNSPLHF.